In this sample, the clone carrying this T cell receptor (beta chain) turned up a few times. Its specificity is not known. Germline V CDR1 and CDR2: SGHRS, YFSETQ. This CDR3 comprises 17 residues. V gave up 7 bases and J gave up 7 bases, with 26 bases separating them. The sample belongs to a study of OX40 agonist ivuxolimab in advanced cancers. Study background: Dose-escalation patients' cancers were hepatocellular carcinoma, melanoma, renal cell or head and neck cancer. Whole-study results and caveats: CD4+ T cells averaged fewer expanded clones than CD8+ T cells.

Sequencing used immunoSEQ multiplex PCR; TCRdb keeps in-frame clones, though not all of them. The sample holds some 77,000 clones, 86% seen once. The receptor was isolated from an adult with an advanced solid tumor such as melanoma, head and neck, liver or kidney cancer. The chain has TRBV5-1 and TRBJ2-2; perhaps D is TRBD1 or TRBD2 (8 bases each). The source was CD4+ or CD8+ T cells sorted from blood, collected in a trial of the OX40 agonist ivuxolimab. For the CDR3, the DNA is TGCGCCAGCTCTGGAACAGGGGGACTAGTCATAGGCGGGGAGCTGTTTTTT. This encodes CASSGTGGLVIGGELFF.